These T cell receptor beta chains were read from a single sample in a study of blood T cell repertoires in COVID-19. The repertoire was sequenced with immunoSEQ multiplex PCR; TCRdb's copy has only in-frame clones and lacks some. The table has about 310,000 clones, 75% to 90% seen once. Material for sequencing was PBMCs or T cells enriched from blood (not recorded which). The receptors shown here come from a woman aged 25 to 39 who had been exposed to COVID-19. Each CDR3 is given with its conserved first and last residue. D genes are given only for firm matches.

d_gene,v_gene,CDR3aa
-,TRBV6-5,CASSRTVNQPQHF
-,TRBV5-4,CASSLGQSTDTQYF
-,TRBV5-4,CASSPEGFSGEGGYTF
TRBD2,TRBV7-2,CASSLKGLAVTGELFF
TRBD1,TRBV5-4,CASSLAGGGDGYTF
TRBD2,TRBV9,CASSAPSGVVNEQFF
TRBD2,TRBV2,CASCGGARTSGTQYF
-,TRBV4-2,CASSKTANTEAFF
-,TRBV9,CASGGSGQMNTGELFF
TRBD2,TRBV3-1/TRBV3-2,CASSPRLAGGLQQETQYF
TRBD1,TRBV19,CASRTGTGLYGNQPQHF
-,TRBV19,CASSIARGGNIQYF
TRBD2,TRBV27,CASRMKLGLAGPRETQYF
TRBD2,TRBV5-6,CASSSLAGSYEQYF
-,TRBV28,CASSSNREANYGYTF
-,TRBV4-3,CASSQDSVSPLHF
-,TRBV2,CASSEALSPSYF
TRBD2,TRBV18,CASSSSGYNEQFF
TRBD1,TRBV5-1,CASSPGTGLETQYF
TRBD1,TRBV7-8,CASSLGTGGNYGYTF
-,TRBV10-3,CAINGGDTEAFF
-,TRBV5-4,CASSLGPLKLFF
TRBD1,TRBV30,CAWSPDRRREYF
TRBD2,TRBV5-4,CASSPWTSNTGELFF
-,TRBV4-3,CASSQDSRSRGPEAFF